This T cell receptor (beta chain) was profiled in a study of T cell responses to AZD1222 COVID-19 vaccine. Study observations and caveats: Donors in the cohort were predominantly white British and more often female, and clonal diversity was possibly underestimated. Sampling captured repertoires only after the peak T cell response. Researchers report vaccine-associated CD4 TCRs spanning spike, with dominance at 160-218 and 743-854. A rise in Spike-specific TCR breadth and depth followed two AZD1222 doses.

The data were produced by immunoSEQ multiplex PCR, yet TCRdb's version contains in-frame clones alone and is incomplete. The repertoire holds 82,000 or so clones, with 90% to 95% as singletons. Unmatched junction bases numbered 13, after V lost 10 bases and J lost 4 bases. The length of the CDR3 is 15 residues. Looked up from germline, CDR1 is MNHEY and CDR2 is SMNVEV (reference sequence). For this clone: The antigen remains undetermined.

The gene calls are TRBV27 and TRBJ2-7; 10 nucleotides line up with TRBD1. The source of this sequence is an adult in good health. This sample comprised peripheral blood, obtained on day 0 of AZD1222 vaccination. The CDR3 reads CATGPGTGVRYEQYF. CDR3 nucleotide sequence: TGTGCCACCGGCCCCGGGACAGGGGTTCGTTACGAGCAGTACTTC.